These 18 T cell receptor beta chains came from one sample sequenced in a study of naive and memory T cell subsets. Ligated cDNA underwent four rounds of PCR with nested alpha and beta constant region primers and SP2. TCRdb used MiXCR to reprocess the 5' RACE reads, holding one entry per CDR3 protein. The table includes more than 45,000 distinct CDR3 sequences, 7.2% detected once. A UMI-containing oligonucleotide was joined by 3' ligation to the TCR cDNA template. Receptors originate from a male donor in good health.

The chain is built from TRBV6-4 and TRBJ2-1; tentatively, D is TRBD1 or TRBD2 (5 bases each). In germline, CDR1 is MRHNA, CDR2 SNTAGT. The CDR3 has 15 amino acids. Trimming stripped 5 bases from V and 6 bases from J, with 17 bases between. The CDR3 here is CASSPGARERNEQFF. CDR3 DNA sequence: TGTGCCAGCAGTCCCGGGGCTAGAGAACGCAATGAGCAGTTCTTC.

This clonotype was observed at least ten times. This CDR3 reads CASSYPNGPAGARNTGELFF. CDR3 DNA: TGTGCCAGCAGTTACCCAAATGGGCCGGCGGGGGCCAGGAACACCGGGGAGCTGTTTTTT. The chain employs TRBV6-2 or TRBV6-3 and TRBJ2-2; possible D gene TRBD2, 7 bases. CDR1 MNHEY and CDR2 SVGEGT come from the germline V gene. The CDR3 totals 20 residues. V was cut by 2 bases and J by 1 base, with 23 bases left in between.

This clonotype was counted ten times or more. The V call is TRBV20-1, the J call TRBJ1-1, with D perhaps TRBD1 (6 bases). From germline, CDR1 is DFQATT and CDR2 SNEGSKA (reference sequence). CDR3 length: 17 amino acids. The V end was cut by 0 bases, the J end by 1 base, with 18 bases between. The CDR3 bases are TGCAGTGCTAGAGATGCGGGCAAAGGACAGCCGAACACTGAAGCTTTCTTT. Translating it yields CSARDAGKGQPNTEAFF.

This clonotype was counted only a few times. The chain is built from TRBV25-1 and TRBJ1-4, with D hard to call. The CDR3 extends over 14 amino acids. Trimming cost V 3 bases and J 3 bases, with 8 bases left between them. CDR1 is MGHDK, CDR2 SYGVNS, per germline. The CDR3 region has the DNA TGTGCCAGCAGTGAGGGGTCCTCTAATGAAAAACTGTTTTTT. Translated, it gives CASSEGSSNEKLFF.

This clonotype was observed at least ten times. This rearrangement joins TRBV7-2 to TRBJ2-7; either TRBD1 or TRBD2 may fit D (5 bases each). V was shortened by 3 bases and J by 0 bases, with 9 bases between the two germline ends. There are 14 residues in the CDR3. The V gene's germline CDR1 is SGHTA and CDR2 FQGNSA. Written as DNA, the CDR3 is TGTGCCAGCAGCTTGGGGGTGAGCTCCTACGAGCAGTACTTC. The encoded protein is CASSLGVSSYEQYF.

This clonotype was seen a handful of times. The chain has TRBV4-1 and TRBJ2-2; 8 positions agree with TRBD2. The CDR3 length is 16 residues. Per the germline V gene, CDR1 is MGHRA and CDR2 is YSYEKL. V trimming: 3 bases; J trimming: 4 bases; junction bases outside the gene matches: 7. The CDR3 is CASSHLLAGSTGELFF. For the CDR3, the DNA is TGCGCCAGCAGCCACCTGCTAGCGGGCAGCACCGGGGAGCTGTTTTTT.

The table lists this clonotype with many counts. The V and J genes are TRBV10-2 and TRBJ2-7, with no clear D. There are 13 residues in the CDR3. Germline V gene lookup returns CDR1 WSHSY and CDR2 SAAADI. Trimming left V 5 bases short and J 3 bases short, with 11 bases between. The CDR3 DNA reads as TGCGCCAGCAGTTTAAACCAGAACTACGAGCAGTACTTC. Its protein is CASSLNQNYEQYF.

There are many counts of this clonotype. This rearrangement joins TRBV29-1 to TRBJ1-1; no clear D. This CDR3 has 13 amino acids. Germline values: CDR1 SQVTM, CDR2 ANQGSEA. V lost 4 bases to trimming and J lost 0 bases, with 9 bases between them. The CDR3 loop is CSVARDVNTEAFF. The CDR3 DNA sequence: TGCAGCGTTGCTAGGGATGTGAACACTGAAGCTTTCTTT.

The CDR3 bases are TGTGCCAGCTCACCAACCAGGGAGAACATTCAGTACTTC. Its translation: CASSPTRENIQYF. The chain recombines TRBV18 with TRBJ2-4, with D perhaps being TRBD1 or TRBD2 (5 bases each). The CDR3 is 13 amino acids. Trimming took 2 bases from V and 7 from J, leaving 9 bases between them. The V gene's germline CDR1 is KGHSH and CDR2 LQKENI.

This clonotype has a handful of counts. The V gene is TRBV19, the J gene TRBJ2-1; D is uncertain. This CDR3 is built from 13 residues. The ends were cut back, 5 bases at V and 3 bases at J, with 8 bases in the middle. From germline, CDR1 is LNHDA and CDR2 SQIVND (reference sequence). CDR3 coding DNA: TGTGCCAGTAGTTCCGCTCACTACAATGAGCAGTTCTTC. Its protein is CASSSAHYNEQFF.

The chain carries TRBV5-1 and TRBJ1-4; tentatively, D is TRBD1 (6 bases). Germline values: CDR1 SGHRS, CDR2 YFSETQ. V was clipped by 3 bases and J by 4 bases, with 13 bases between them. This CDR3 has 15 residues. The CDR3 sequence: CASSSGQSFNEKLFF. CDR3 DNA sequence: TGCGCCAGCAGCTCCGGACAGAGTTTTAATGAAAAACTGTTTTTT.

This clonotype showed up many times. The CDR3 bases are TGTGCCAGCCCCTCGCCTATAGGACGGCTATCTAGCACAGATACGCAGTATTTT. Its translation is CASPSPIGRLSSTDTQYF. The V and J genes are TRBV2 and TRBJ2-3; D is ambiguous. Germline V CDR1 and CDR2: SNHLY, FYNNEI. This CDR3 spans 18 amino acids. The V and J ends lost 8 bases and 0 bases respectively, with 24 bases between them.

This clonotype was counted a few times. V is TRBV14 and J is TRBJ2-7; no clear D gene. Germline-derived CDR1 and CDR2 are SGHDN and FVKESK. The CDR3 sequence is 12 residues long. The V end was cut by 1 base, the J end by 5 bases, with 6 bases between. CDR3 in amino acids: CASSQVRNEQYF. The CDR3 bases are TGTGCCAGCAGCCAAGTCAGGAACGAGCAGTACTTC.

This clonotype was seen a few times. The J gene is TRBJ2-2, the V gene TRBV14; D possibly uses TRBD1 or TRBD2 (5 bases each). CDR3 length: 18 residues. The ends were cut back, 3 bases at V and 7 bases at J, with 24 bases in the middle. Germline CDR1 reads SGHDN; CDR2 reads FVKESK. The CDR3, as DNA: TGTGCCAGCAGCCACGGACATCGGGGCGTCCCCCTCGGCGGGGAGCTGTTTTTT. It codes for CASSHGHRGVPLGGELFF.

This clonotype was seen a few times. The gene calls are TRBV19 and TRBJ1-5; D gene ambiguous. From germline, CDR1 is LNHDA and CDR2 SQIVND (reference sequence). Trimming stripped 4 bases from V and 4 bases from J, with 8 bases between. The CDR3 contains 13 residues. The CDR3 DNA reads as TGTGCCAGTAGTACCATTCAGAATCAGCCCCAGCATTTT. This translates into CASSTIQNQPQHF. Supplemented by reference TRBV19 and TRBJ1-5, the full variable domain reads DGGITQSPKYLFRKEGQNVTLSCEQNLNHDAMYWYRQDPGQGLRLIYYSQIVNDFQKGDIAEGYSVSREKKESFPLTVTSAQKNPTAFYLCASSTIQNQPQHFGDGTRLSIL.

The genes are TRBV14 and TRBJ1-4; D remains unclear. V dropped 5 bases and J dropped 3 bases, with 10 bases sitting between them. Germline values: CDR1 SGHDN, CDR2 FVKESK. The CDR3 is 14 residues long. The CDR3 region is CASSVDWSNEKLFF. The CDR3 DNA is TGTGCCAGCAGCGTCGACTGGTCTAATGAAAAACTGTTTTTT.

V usage is TRBV4-1 and J usage is TRBJ2-7; perhaps TRBD1 as D (5 bases). The CDR3 totals 16 residues. V was cut by 0 bases and J by 0 bases, with 12 bases left in between. Germline V lookup: CDR1 MGHRA, CDR2 YSYEKL. The chain's CDR3 is CASSQDPPGNSYEQYF. The CDR3 DNA follows: TGCGCCAGCAGCCAAGACCCACCAGGGAACTCCTACGAGCAGTACTTC.

This clonotype was seen repeatedly, ten times or more. The chain employs TRBV19 and TRBJ1-1; D unresolved. CDR3 length equals 15 residues. V gave up 3 bases and J gave up 2 bases, with 13 bases separating them. Germline CDR1 and CDR2: LNHDA and SQIVND (reference sequence). The CDR3 reads CASSISFEVNTEAFF. CDR3 nucleotides: TGTGCCAGTAGTATTTCCTTTGAAGTTAACACTGAAGCTTTCTTT.